The clone carrying this TCR beta chain has more than one count but fewer than ten. Its matching antigen is unknown. This likely came from a read error, as a far larger clone is one base away. The CDR3 totals 14 residues. CDR1 and CDR2 (germline): MNHNS, SASEGT. V shed 6 bases, J shed 5 bases, and the junction held 4 bases outside the gene matches. The time point was: newly diagnosed GD, antithyroid drugs for less than 3 months. Researchers made the TCR library from RNA that was extracted from PBMCs. EDTA tubes collected nine milliliters of peripheral blood. The data are from a study of regulatory T cells in long-lasting Graves disease. Study-wide results and caveats: Among samples with persistent disease, TRBV28, TRBJ1-2 and TRBJ2-5 were favored.

According to the study, TCR beta libraries were built with iRepertoire HTBI primers and CDR3-region Arm-PCR. TCRdb itself ran the multiplex PCR reads through MiXCR, one entry per CDR3 protein. There are a few hundred thousand distinct CDR3 sequences in the sample; roughly a fifth occur only once, and around 11% lies in the top ten. The sample was also reused in another study, on T cells in Graves' hyperthyroidism and ophthalmopathy. According to that study: Using the HTBI primer set, a first-round RT-PCR was run on the TCR CDR3. Ophthalmopathy cases were set apart from stable hyperthyroidism by a 13 V-J model.

V and J are TRBV6-1 and TRBJ2-2; 9 bases are a match to TRBD1. The receptor was isolated from a woman aged 30 to 39 with Graves disease. The sample in question was peripheral blood mononuclear cells (PBMCs), obtained at new diagnosis, from a patient treated with antithyroid drugs. The CDR3 bases are TGTGCCAGCAGGACCGGGACAGGGACCGGGGAGCTGTTTTTT. Its translation is CASRTGTGTGELFF.